This TCR beta chain was obtained from a study of T cells in women clearing cervical HPV infection. Overall study context: Blood came at first lesion visit for cases, post-clearance for controls.

Whole-study results and caveats: It is unknown whether associations predate infection; no effector/memory or HPV-specific sorting. Cases and controls were distinguished at AUC about 0.86 by richness and V genes.

Notes on this clone: Its matching antigen is unknown. The read is 3 residues too short to cover the CDR3 end, so that end is filled in from the germline J gene.

Germline V CDR1 and CDR2: SGHTA, FQGNSA. V lost 2 bases, J lost 0 bases, and 8 bases lay in between. The CDR3 sequence is 14 residues long. TCRdb keeps only in-frame clones here, not all; method: immunoSEQ multiplex PCR. The ten most abundant clones cover about 10% of a sample with about 17,000 clones. The sample was blood buffy coat. V gene TRBV7-2 combines with J gene TRBJ2-7; D is ambiguous. The receptor was isolated from a woman aged 18 to 69 with a cervical HPV16 infection that either progressed to CIN3+ or cleared (not recorded which). CDR3: CASSLKASSYEQYF. The part of the CDR3 DNA that was read is TGTGCCAGCAGCTTAAAGGCTAGCTCCTACGAG.